Shown below are 29 T cell receptor beta chains from a single sample sequenced in a study of breast tumors, draining lymph nodes, adjacent tissues. One entry per CDR3 protein results from TCRdb running MiXCR on the multiplex PCR reads. The sample lists roughly 260,000 distinct CDR3 sequences, around 31% seen once, with 0.85% to 1.3% in the top ten. Breast cancer patients provided tissue from their axillary draining lymph nodes. The sequenced material came from axillary lymph node tissue. The source is a female donor with breast cancer. Some clones in this sample may be carry-over from other donors' samples.

This clonotype was counted many times. V gene TRBV2 combines with J gene TRBJ1-2; possible D gene TRBD1, 6 bases. This CDR3 contains 13 residues. The germline V gene has CDR1 SNHLY and CDR2 FYNNEI. V was clipped by 9 bases and J by 8 bases, with 19 bases between them. CDR3 sequence: CARRAGASRGYTF. The DNA for the CDR3 is TGTGCCAGAAGGGCGGGGGCTAGTCGGGGCTACACCTTC.

Only a few counts were recorded for this clonotype. With a much larger clone just one base away, this may be a read error. The chain is built from TRBV6-6 and TRBJ2-2, with D unclear. Germline assignment: CDR1 MNHNY and CDR2 SVGAGI (reference sequence). This CDR3 is 14 amino acids long. Trimming stripped 5 bases from V and 5 bases from J, with 12 bases between. In DNA form, the CDR3 reads TGTGCCAGCAGTCTTCTAGGGCCTACCGGGGAGCTGTTTTTT. Translation gives CASSLLGPTGELFF.

There are many counts of this clonotype. The V and J genes are TRBV20-1 and TRBJ2-5; maybe TRBD2 (5 bases). The V gene's germline CDR1 is DFQATT and CDR2 SNEGSKA (reference sequence). With 5 bases removed from V and 1 base from J, the gap between germline ends came to 17 bases. The CDR3 is made up of 15 amino acids. The CDR3 loop reads CSAVGTGSFQETQYF. DNA of the CDR3: TGCAGTGCTGTCGGAACGGGAAGCTTCCAAGAGACCCAGTACTTC.

The sample holds a few counts of this clonotype. CDR3 protein: CASSDEKAGGPNNEQFF. DNA of the CDR3: TGTGCCAGCAGCGATGAAAAAGCGGGAGGGCCAAACAATGAGCAGTTCTTC. The chain joins TRBV27 to TRBJ2-1; 10 positions agree with TRBD2. After removal of 6 bases from V and 5 bases from J, the junction contained 13 bases not matched to a gene. Germline CDR1 MNHEY, CDR2 SMNVEV (reference sequence). This CDR3 is 17 amino acids long.

This clonotype showed up many times. The chain recombines TRBV6-2 or TRBV6-3 with TRBJ2-6, with 8 bases fitting TRBD1. V lost 4 bases to trimming and J lost 2 bases; unmatched junction nucleotides: 10. There are 18 residues in the CDR3. Germline CDR1 MNHEY, CDR2 SVGEGT. Here the CDR3 reads CASSSTDRVMAGANVLTF. DNA for the CDR3: TGTGCCAGCAGTTCGACGGACAGGGTCATGGCTGGGGCCAACGTCCTGACTTTC.

In this sample, this clonotype turned up many times. This sequence joins TRBV4-3 and TRBJ1-4, with D hard to call. The germline CDR1 and CDR2 sequences are LGHNA and YSLEER. V was cut by 0 bases and J by 4 bases, with 9 bases left in between. The length of the CDR3 is 15 residues. The CDR3 coding sequence is TGCGCCAGCAGCCAAGATCTAACTTTTAATGAAAAACTGTTTTTT. It specifies CASSQDLTFNEKLFF.

The V call is TRBV29-1, the J call TRBJ1-2; 10 positions agree with TRBD1. The CDR3 is made up of 14 amino acids. V was pared by 4 bases and J by 4 bases, with 6 bases of the junction left unmatched. Germline loops: CDR1 SQVTM, CDR2 ANQGSEA. The CDR3 DNA reads TGCAGCGTTGTCTGGACAGGGGGTAGCTATGGCTACACCTTC. As protein: CSVVWTGGSYGYTF.

About this clonotype itself: The CDR3 end shows no conserved phenylalanine or tryptophan, and so a read error is likely. The rearrangement links TRBV20-1 to TRBJ2-1; the D is unclear. Germline loops: CDR1 DFQATT, CDR2 SNEGSKA (reference sequence). V lost 3 bases and J lost 10, with 7 bases in between. The CDR3 has 10 residues. The chain's CDR3 is CSARDVEQFS. The CDR3 coding sequence is TGCAGTGCTAGGGACGTCGAGCAGTTCTCC.

This clonotype was observed at least ten times. The germline gene is not matched at one end of the junction; a read error may be the cause. V usage is TRBV9 and J usage is TRBJ2-3; D is undetermined. The CDR3 extends over 12 amino acids. Germline V gene lookup returns CDR1 SGDLS and CDR2 YYNGEE. The CDR3 sequence: CASSVGSETQYF. DNA of the CDR3: TGTGCCAGCAGCGTAGGGTCAGAAACGCAGTATTTT. Drawing the rest from reference TRBV9 and TRBJ2-3, the complete variable domain is DSGVTQTPKHLITATGQRVTLRCSPRSGDLSVYWYQQSLDQGLQFLIQYYNGEERAKGNILERFSAQQFPDLHSELNLSSLELGDSALYFCASSVGSETQYFGPGTRLTVL.

This clonotype came up a few times. The V and J genes are TRBV5-1 and TRBJ2-7; 7 bases are shared with TRBD1. J was trimmed by 3 bases and V by 3 bases; bases with no gene match: 12. Germline V lookup: CDR1 SGHRS, CDR2 YFSETQ. The CDR3 is made up of 16 amino acids. CDR3 nucleotides: TGCGCCAGCAGCTCCGCAGTCCGGGACAGCAACTACGAGCAGTACTTC. This sequence encodes CASSSAVRDSNYEQYF.

This clonotype showed up many times. This sequence joins TRBV7-8 and TRBJ1-5, with D tentatively TRBD1 (5 bases). The V and J ends lost 5 bases and 2 bases respectively, with 16 bases between them. The CDR3 is made up of 16 amino acids. Germline-derived CDR1 and CDR2 are SGHVS and FQNEAQ. For the CDR3, the DNA is TGTGCCAGCAGCCCAGGGCACAGGCGTGGCAATCAGCCCCAGCATTTT. Translated, it gives CASSPGHRRGNQPQHF.

At least ten counts were recorded for this clonotype. The chain has TRBV5-4 and TRBJ2-7, with 8 bases aligning to TRBD2. From germline, CDR1 is SGHNT and CDR2 YYREEE (reference sequence). V shed 2 bases, J shed 2 bases, and the junction held 6 bases outside the gene matches. The CDR3 has 15 residues. The CDR3 bases are TGTGCCAGCAGCTTAGGTAGCGGGACACCCTACGAGCAGTACTTC. It is translated as CASSLGSGTPYEQYF.

This clonotype was counted ten times or more. This chain links TRBV20-1 with TRBJ2-7; TRBD2 agrees at 7 bases. The CDR3 has 13 residues. From germline, CDR1 is DFQATT and CDR2 SNEGSKA (reference sequence). J was trimmed by 6 bases and V by 3 bases; bases with no gene match: 8. The CDR3 loop reads CSARGGSLAEQYF. The CDR3 bases are TGCAGTGCTAGGGGGGGGAGTTTAGCCGAGCAGTACTTC.

In nucleotides, the CDR3 is TGTGCCAGTAGAGTTGGGACCTCAAACATTCAGTACTTC. Residues: CASRVGTSNIQYF. This chain links TRBV19 with TRBJ2-4; D is perhaps TRBD1 or TRBD2 (5 bases each). Per the germline V gene, CDR1 is LNHDA and CDR2 is SQIVND (reference sequence). The V and J ends lost 6 bases and 6 bases respectively, with 12 bases between them. CDR3 size: 13 residues.

This clonotype was detected ten times or more. The J gene is TRBJ2-1, the V gene TRBV28; weak D call: TRBD2 (6 bases). Germline-derived CDR1 and CDR2 are MDHEN and SYDVKM. This CDR3 spans 14 amino acids. Between the trimmed V and J ends, which lost 5 bases and 10 bases, there was a span of 18 bases. CDR3 loop: CASSPIAARREQFF. DNA of the CDR3: TGTGCCAGCAGTCCAATAGCGGCTAGACGAGAGCAGTTCTTC.

The table lists this clonotype with many counts. DNA of the CDR3: TGTGCCAGCAGTAGGGCGGTCGACACCGGGGAGCTGTTTTTT. It translates to CASSRAVDTGELFF. The chain couples TRBV5-6 to TRBJ2-2; no definite D call. Trimming pared 5 bases from V and 3 bases from J, leaving 11 bases between. Germline CDR1 SGHDT, CDR2 YYEEEE. The CDR3 covers 14 residues.

CDR3 in DNA: TGCAGTGCTAGAAGGGAGGACTATGGCTACACCTTC. It encodes CSARREDYGYTF. This rearrangement joins TRBV20-1 to TRBJ1-2, with no clear D. Per germline, CDR1 DFQATT and CDR2 SNEGSKA (reference sequence). Between the trimmed V and J ends, which lost 2 bases and 3 bases, there was a span of 7 bases. This CDR3 contains 12 residues.

Comment on this clonotype: This sequence may be a read error, since a much larger clone differs from it by one base. J is TRBJ2-1 and V is TRBV9, with a weak D call TRBD2 (6 bases). In germline, CDR1 is SGDLS, CDR2 YYNGEE. The CDR3 sequence is 15 residues long. The CDR3 DNA reads as TGTGCCAGCAGCGCCTATAGCGGTGGTGCGAGTGAGCCGTTCTTC. Its protein is CASSAYSGGASEPFF.

This clonotype came up many times. In nucleotides, the CDR3 is TGTGCCAGCAGTTTCATAGCGGGAGTAAATGAGCAGTTCTTC. Encoded protein: CASSFIAGVNEQFF. The genes are TRBV12-3 or TRBV12-4 and TRBJ2-1, with 9 bases matching TRBD2. This CDR3 is 14 amino acids long. V was pared by 3 bases and J by 7 bases, with 4 bases of the junction left unmatched.

This rearrangement joins TRBV6-4 to TRBJ2-6, with D uncertain. The CDR3 has 14 residues. Trimming took 4 bases from V and 4 from J, leaving 8 bases between them. Germline values: CDR1 MRHNA, CDR2 SNTAGT. CDR3 region: CASSVGCGANVLTF. In DNA form, the CDR3 reads TGTGCCAGCAGTGTTGGATGCGGGGCCAACGTCCTGACTTTC.

This clonotype was counted ten times or more. The chain combines TRBV24-1 with TRBJ1-2, with unresolved D. Deletions cut 4 bases from V and 7 bases from J, with 9 bases between. From germline, CDR1 is KGHDR and CDR2 SFDVKD. The length of the CDR3 is 12 residues. The CDR3 DNA reads TGTGCCACCAGTGACCTGGTGTTTGGCTACACCTTC. This encodes CATSDLVFGYTF.

This clonotype was seen many times. The chain recombines TRBV19 with TRBJ2-7; no clear D gene. Germline CDR1 is LNHDA and CDR2 is SQIVND (reference sequence). The V and J ends lost 4 bases and 6 bases respectively, with 13 bases between them. The CDR3 runs to 13 residues. The CDR3 coding sequence is TGTGCCAGTAGTACCACGAGGAGTGGCGAGCAGTACTTC. Translation gives CASSTTRSGEQYF.

The J gene is TRBJ2-1, the V gene TRBV5-1; TRBD2 aligns across 8 bases. This CDR3 has 16 residues. Trimming cost V 3 bases and J 5 bases; bases outside gene matches: 10. The germline CDR1 and CDR2 sequences are SGHRS and YFSETQ. This CDR3 reads CASSSGGGFLDNEQFF. DNA of the CDR3: TGCGCCAGCAGCTCCGGGGGGGGATTTCTTGACAATGAGCAGTTCTTC.

The gene calls are TRBV29-1 and TRBJ1-3; no reliable D call. V lost 4 bases and J 0 bases, leaving 10 bases between the germline ends. The germline gives CDR1 SQVTM, CDR2 ANQGSEA. The CDR3 loop spans 14 amino acids. CDR3 loop: CSVVGGHSGNTIYF. The CDR3 DNA reads as TGCAGCGTTGTCGGCGGCCACTCTGGAAACACCATATATTTT.

This clonotype came up many times. The chain employs TRBV7-6 and TRBJ2-7; 12 bases fit TRBD2. CDR3 length: 16 amino acids. V dropped 5 bases and J dropped 5; count of bases not matched to a gene: 10. From germline, CDR1 is SGHVS and CDR2 FNYEAQ. CDR3 DNA: TGTGCCAGCAGCCCACCCCTAGCGGGAGGGAGTGACGAGCAGTACTTC. It yields the protein CASSPPLAGGSDEQYF.

A word on this clonotype: This clone may be a read error of a much larger clone one base away. The rearrangement joins TRBV20-1 to TRBJ2-7, with 7 bases identical to TRBD1. Germline lookup yields CDR1 DFQATT and CDR2 SNEGSKA (reference sequence). V was clipped by 3 bases and J by 4 bases; unmatched bases: 12. The CDR3 sequence is 15 residues long. The CDR3 nucleotides read TGCAGTGCTAGGTCGAGGACAGGAGATCCATACGAGCAGTACTTC. Translating gives CSARSRTGDPYEQYF.

This clonotype has more than one count but fewer than ten. The chain uses TRBV2 and TRBJ1-2; D is possibly TRBD1 (5 bases). Germline CDR1 and CDR2: SNHLY and FYNNEI. V lost 6 bases, J lost 4 bases, and 18 bases lay in between. The CDR3 runs to 15 residues. The CDR3 nucleotides read TGTGCCAGCAGGGAGAACAGGCAAAGCGGCTATGGCTACACCTTC. Its translation is CASRENRQSGYGYTF.

This clonotype has at least ten counts. The chain combines TRBV11-2 with TRBJ2-2; D is unresolved. Germline V gene data show CDR1 as SGHAT and CDR2 as FQNNGV. V gave up 0 bases and J gave up 3 bases, with 11 bases separating them. The CDR3 totals 16 residues. CDR3 region: CASSLDRWSYTGELFF. The CDR3 DNA sequence: TGTGCCAGCAGCTTAGATCGGTGGAGTTACACCGGGGAGCTGTTTTTT.

Many counts were recorded for this clonotype. V usage is TRBV6-1 and J usage is TRBJ2-7; 14 nucleotides align to TRBD2. The CDR3 covers 13 residues. V lost 8 bases and J lost 4; bases outside the gene matches: 1. Germline values: CDR1 MNHNS, CDR2 SASEGT. CDR3 nucleotides: TGTGCCAGCTGGACTAGCGGGAGGTACGAGCAGTACTTC. Amino acid sequence: CASWTSGRYEQYF.